What follows describes a single T cell receptor (beta chain). The antigen remains undetermined. These data are taken from a study of PD-1 blockade in classical Hodgkin lymphoma. Study background: Patients had nivolumab dosed at 3 mg/kg, delivered intravenously every 2 weeks. Overall study findings and caveats: CD4+ TCR diversity climbed significantly by C4D1, unlike CD8+ TCR diversity. Those achieving complete response showed baseline diversity like newly diagnosed patients. Reported baseline diversity: healthy donors highest, relapsed/refractory patients lowest.

Using immunoSEQ multiplex PCR, the repertoire was profiled, and TCRdb retains in-frame clones only, with some absent. The sample lists roughly 96,000 clones, roughly nine tenths seen once, with about 10% in the top ten. The CDR3 loop spans 14 amino acids. CDR1 is MNHNY and CDR2 is SVGAGI in the germline V gene (reference sequence). V dropped 5 bases and J dropped 3 bases, with 14 bases sitting between them. Every patient had relapsed following autologous stem cell transplantation, and cohorts differed in brentuximab vedotin exposure. The chain joins TRBV6-6 to TRBJ2-7; no clear D. The sample was peripheral blood mononuclear cells (PBMCs), taken before the second cycle of nivolumab. The receptor's source is a human donor with classical Hodgkin lymphoma. DNA of the CDR3: TGTGCCAGCAGTCCGACACGAGCGAACTACGAGCAGTACTTC. Its translation: CASSPTRANYEQYF.